The present entry profiles one TCR beta chain with its context. Original processing notes: Amplification with reference gene primers provided the estimates of nucleated cell counts. This table comes from immunoSEQ multiplex PCR, and its TCRdb copy is limited to in-frame clones, with some not included. That table supplies the V and J calls and clone size; D and trimming were determined from the DNA. The data hold approximately 58,000 clones, with about 85% observed a single time. The sample belongs to a study of blood T cell repertoires in COVID-19. Across the study: From T cells, B-cell-depleted T cells, or PBMCs came the material, which was cDNA or gDNA.

The specimen sequenced was peripheral blood. This receptor was identified in a man aged 35 to 55 with active COVID-19.

The CDR3 nucleotides read TGTGCCAGCAAAGAGGACAGGGGGCCGGCTTTCTTT. Encoded protein: CASKEDRGPAFF. This chain joins TRBV28 and TRBJ1-1; 11 bases map to TRBD1. This CDR3 has 12 amino acids. The ends lost 7 bases at V and 11 bases at J; junction bases unmatched: 6. Germline assignment: CDR1 MDHEN and CDR2 SYDVKM.